This T cell receptor beta chain derives from a study of blood T cells in healthy people across ages. Alongside a J-beta primer mix, a sample-barcoded 5' primer served in a second PCR lasting about 7 to 12 cycles. One entry per CDR3 protein results from TCRdb running MiXCR on the 5' RACE reads. The sample consists of approximately 1.5 million distinct CDR3 sequences, about 32% of them appearing once. The study, taken as a whole, reports: Naive T cell percentage showed a strong correlation with the diversity of TCR beta.

As for this clonotype: Antigen: not known.

The germline gives CDR1 PRHDT, CDR2 FYEKMQ (reference sequence). The CDR3 loop spans 15 amino acids. Per sample, at least 5.5 micrograms of total RNA were extracted. The chain couples TRBV13 to TRBJ2-7; 8 nucleotides match TRBD1. With the DNA end fitting TRBJ2-5 better, the J assignment may be wrong. The specimen sequenced was blood. The clonotype comes from a woman in her twenties or thirties in good health. CDR3 in amino acids: CASSPGGARGETQYF. The CDR3 nucleotides read TGTGCCAGCAGCCCAGGGGGCGCGAGGGGAGAGACCCAGTACTTC.